This T cell receptor (beta chain) stems from a study of Tregs in tolerant kidney transplant recipients. The table came from immunoSEQ multiplex PCR; TCRdb's copy has only in-frame clones and leaves some out. The data contain around 70,000 clones, about nine tenths of them singletons. This TCR was recovered from a human donor who received a combined kidney and bone marrow transplant. Sequenced here: CD8+ T cells from blood, sampled before the transplant.

The CDR3 loop is CASRDGLAGGLETQYF. CDR3 sequence (DNA): TGTGCCAGCAGGGATGGACTAGCGGGGGGGCTGGAGACCCAGTACTTC. V is TRBV2 and J is TRBJ2-5; 15 nucleotides match TRBD2. This CDR3 contains 16 residues. Losses at the gene ends were 6 bases for V and 5 bases for J; bases not matched to a gene: 7. In germline, CDR1 is SNHLY, CDR2 FYNNEI.